The source of this T cell receptor beta chain is a study of cytomegalovirus exposure and HLA in healthy donors. Study overall: A data release that came early held around 85 million unique TCRs from HLA-typed donors. Whole-study results and caveats: The records held CMV serostatus as the only immune exposure information. The study labeled about 160 TCR beta chains cytomegalovirus-associated.

Germline V gene sequence: CDR1 SEHNR, CDR2 FQNEAQ (reference sequence). This CDR3 has 14 amino acids. This PCR relied on a set of 60 Vbeta primers and 13 Jbeta primers. In the authors' workflow: About 10 million shared chains were among some 75 million unique TCR beta chains counted in a later analysis. TCRdb keeps only in-frame clones here, not all; method: immunoSEQ multiplex PCR. That table furnishes V, J and clone size, whereas the DNA furnished D and trimming. The top ten clones hold 2.5% to 3.5% of a sample with under 90,000 clones, 70% to 85% of them seen once. Concerning this clone itself: The antigen is undetermined. Germline is not matched at one junction end, which may reflect a read error.

The J gene is TRBJ2-7, the V gene TRBV7-9, with TRBD1 identical over 7 bases. The sequencing sample was made of PBMCs. The origin of this receptor is a man aged 45-60 years in good health and CMV-seropositive. CDR3 loop: CSSSLVQGENEQYF. In nucleotides, the CDR3 is TGTTCCAGCAGCTTAGTGCAGGGGGAGAACGAGCAGTACTTC.